The rows below give T cell receptor beta chains drawn from one sample of a study of read filtering for tumor transcriptome and immune sequencing. Each CDR3 protein gets one entry after TCRdb re-called the reads with MiXCR. The table shows roughly 82,000 distinct CDR3 sequences, with around 12% occurring only once. Sequencing was done on a sample of a population of CD138-negative cells sorted from bone marrow. The receptors stem from a donor aged 40 or over with multiple myeloma. The CDR3 runs from the conserved cysteine through the conserved F or W. D genes are given only for firm matches. The size field is filled for only some rows; it gives once, few, many or a size class.

J | D | size | V | DNA | CDR3
TRBJ2-7 | TRBD2 | NA | TRBV6-7 | TGTGCCAGCAAGCGAAGAGCGGGAGTAAGGGACGAGCAGTACTTC | CASKRRAGVRDEQYF
TRBJ2-3 | TRBD2 | many | TRBV7-8 | TGTGCCAGCAGCTTAGGGGCCGGGAGGATTACAGATACGCAGTATTTT | CASSLGAGRITDTQYF
TRBJ1-1 | NA | many | TRBV3-1 | TGTGCCAGCAGGGATTACCACGGGAACACTGAAGCTTTCTTT | CASRDYHGNTEAFF
TRBJ1-1 | NA | many | TRBV29-1 | TGCAGCGCCACATGGAACACTGAAGCTTTCTTT | CSATWNTEAFF
TRBJ2-1 | NA | NA | TRBV10-3 | TGTGCCATCACGGGTAGCGGAGGCTACAACGAGCAGTTCTTC | CAITGSGGYNEQFF
TRBJ1-4 | NA | many | TRBV28 | TGTGCCAGCAGTTCTCCGGGGCCGGGGGGCCGGAATGAAAAACTGTTTTTT | CASSSPGPGGRNEKLFF
TRBJ1-5 | NA | many | TRBV14 | TGTGCCAGCAGCCAAATGGGCAATCAGCCCCAGCATTTT | CASSQMGNQPQHF
TRBJ2-1 | NA | NA | TRBV29-1 | TGCAGCGTTGTAACGATGTCCGCTAATGAGCAGTTCTTC | CSVVTMSANEQFF
TRBJ1-2 | TRBD1 | many | TRBV5-1 | TGCGCCAGCAGCCGCGAACCGGGACAGGGGAACTATGGCTACACCTTC | CASSREPGQGNYGYTF
TRBJ1-4 | NA | many | TRBV24-1 | TGTGCCACCAGGCCAGGAGGAAAGGAAAAACTGTTTTTT | CATRPGGKEKLFF
TRBJ1-1 | NA | many | TRBV20-1 | TGCAGTGCTAAGGAGGACGCAGACCGAAAAGCTTTCTTT | CSAKEDADRKAFF
TRBJ2-1 | TRBD2 | many | TRBV29-1 | TGCAGCGTTGGTAAAGCGGGAGGGCCCAATGGGCAGTTCTTC | CSVGKAGGPNGQFF
TRBJ2-1 | NA | many | TRBV12-3/TRBV12-4 | TGTGCCAGCAGAGAGCCGGGACGCAGAGCGCAGTTCTTC | CASREPGRRAQFF
TRBJ1-5 | NA | many | TRBV5-1 | TGCGCCAGCAGCCCGCGTGGTGACAATCAGCCCCAGCATTTT | CASSPRGDNQPQHF